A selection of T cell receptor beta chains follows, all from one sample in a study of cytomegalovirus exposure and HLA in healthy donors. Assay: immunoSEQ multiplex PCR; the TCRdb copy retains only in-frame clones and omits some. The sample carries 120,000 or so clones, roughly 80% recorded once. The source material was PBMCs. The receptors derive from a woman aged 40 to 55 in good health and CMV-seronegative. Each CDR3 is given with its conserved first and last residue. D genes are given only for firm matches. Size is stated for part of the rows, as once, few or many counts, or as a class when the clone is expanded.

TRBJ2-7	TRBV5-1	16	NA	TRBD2	CASSSGTSDKLYEQYF	TGCGCCAGCAGCTCGGGTACTAGCGACAAGCTCTACGAGCAGTACTTC
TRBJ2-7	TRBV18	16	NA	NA	CASSPPRGLKTYEQYF	TGTGCCAGCTCACCACCGCGGGGACTGAAGACCTACGAGCAGTACTTC
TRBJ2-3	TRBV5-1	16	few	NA	CASSLGQGMSTDTQYF	TGCGCCAGCAGCTTGGGTCAGGGGATGAGCACAGATACGCAGTATTTT
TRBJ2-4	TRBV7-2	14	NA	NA	CASSLGSPKDIQYF	TGTGCCAGCAGCTTAGGGAGCCCAAAGGACATTCAGTACTTC
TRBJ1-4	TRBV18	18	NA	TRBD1	CASSPQGQGARLAEKLFF	TGTGCCAGCTCACCACAGGGACAGGGGGCGAGGTTGGCTGAAAAACTGTTTTTT
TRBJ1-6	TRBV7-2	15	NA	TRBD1	CASGLLRDSNSPLHF	TGTGCCAGCGGACTACTCCGGGACAGTAATTCACCCCTCCACTTT
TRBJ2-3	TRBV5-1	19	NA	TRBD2	CASSFLGLAGGTSTDTQYF	TGCGCCAGCAGCTTCTTGGGACTAGCGGGGGGTACTAGCACAGATACGCAGTATTTT
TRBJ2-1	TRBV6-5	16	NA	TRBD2	CASSSPGAGGQYEQFF	TGTGCCAGCAGTTCCCCCGGAGCGGGGGGGCAGTACGAGCAGTTCTTC
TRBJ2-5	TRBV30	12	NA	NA	CAWSPGTETQYF	TGTGCCTGGAGTCCGGGAACAGAGACCCAGTACTTC
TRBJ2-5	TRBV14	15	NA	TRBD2	CASSQRGRALETQYF	TGTGCCAGCAGCCAACGCGGGAGGGCGTTAGAGACCCAGTACTTC
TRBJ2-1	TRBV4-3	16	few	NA	CASSQDPGVTYNEQFF	TGCGCCAGCAGCCAAGACCCAGGCGTAACCTACAATGAGCAGTTCTTC
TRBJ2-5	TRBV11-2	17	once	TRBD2	CASSPDSLLAGQETQYF	TGTGCCAGCAGCCCAGACTCACTGCTAGCGGGACAAGAGACCCAGTACTTC